This T cell receptor beta chain derives from a study of identical twins. Unique molecular identifiers were in the cDNA, with template-switch universal primer binding. Each CDR3 protein is one row after TCRdb ran MiXCR on the 5' RACE reads. This sample yields approximately 620,000 distinct CDR3 sequences, of which 8.6% are seen a single time; 0.75% to 1% belongs to the top ten. Findings of the study overall: The conclusions drew on cross-sectional statistical analysis instead of tracking the same donors. Models came in too low on out-of-frame TCR alpha sharing in monozygotic twins. Weaker excess twin sharing was seen among beta out-of-frame sequences.

This clonotype has at least ten counts. Antigen specificity is unknown. The CDR3 has 12 amino acids. CDR1 and CDR2 from the germline V gene are DFQATT and SNEGSKA (reference sequence). V was shortened by 3 bases and J by 0 bases, with 5 bases between the two germline ends. A further study also used this sample, focusing on yellow fever vaccine responses in identical twins.

J is TRBJ2-5 and V is TRBV20-1, with D possibly being TRBD2 (5 bases). The source material was PBMCs. This TCR was recovered from a woman aged 18-30 years in good health. CDR3 sequence (DNA): TGCAGTGCTAGCGGGAACCAAGAGACCCAGTACTTC. This sequence encodes CSASGNQETQYF.